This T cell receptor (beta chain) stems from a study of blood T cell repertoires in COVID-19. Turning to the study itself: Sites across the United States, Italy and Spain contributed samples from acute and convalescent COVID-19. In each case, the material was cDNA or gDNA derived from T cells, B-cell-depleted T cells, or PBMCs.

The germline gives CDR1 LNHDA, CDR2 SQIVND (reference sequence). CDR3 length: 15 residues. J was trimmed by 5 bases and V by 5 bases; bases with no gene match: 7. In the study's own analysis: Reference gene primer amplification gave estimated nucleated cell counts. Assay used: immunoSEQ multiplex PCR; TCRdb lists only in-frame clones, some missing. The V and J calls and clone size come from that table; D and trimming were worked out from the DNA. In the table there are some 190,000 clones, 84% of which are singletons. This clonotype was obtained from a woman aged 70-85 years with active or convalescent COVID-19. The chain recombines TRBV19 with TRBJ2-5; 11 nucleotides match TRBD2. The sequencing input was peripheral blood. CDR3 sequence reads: CASSWGTSGRETQYF. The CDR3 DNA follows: TGTGCCAGTAGTTGGGGGACTAGCGGTCGGGAGACCCAGTACTTC.